These 21 T cell receptor beta chains share one sample of origin, sequenced in a study of cytomegalovirus exposure and HLA in healthy donors (dated by TCRdb to 2016 to 2017). Preparation of the library involved the immunoSEQ multiplex PCR assay. For the multiplex PCR, a mixture combining 60 forward primers for TCR Vbeta segments and 13 reverse primers for TCR Jbeta segments was used. The clones in this table, taken by TCRdb from immuneACCESS, are in-frame only. Not every clone is retained; where verified, under half of the shortfall comes from an unresolved V gene, and the cause of the rest is unknown. The table for this sample shows over 150,000 clones. The top ten clones comprise 0.65% to 0.75% of the sample. Sequencing was done on a sample of PBMCs. The receptors stem from a boy between 10 and 17 years old in good health and CMV-seronegative.

This chain links TRBV18 with TRBJ1-2, with D perhaps TRBD1 (6 bases). V lost 3 bases and J 4 bases, leaving 9 bases between the germline ends. Germline V CDR1 and CDR2: KGHSH, LQKENI. The CDR3 totals 13 residues. The CDR3 loop reads CASSPTGSYGYTF. The CDR3 DNA is TGTGCCAGCTCACCGACAGGAAGCTATGGCTACACCTTC.

The chain carries TRBV30 and TRBJ1-1; D is uncertain. The CDR3 extends over 12 amino acids. Trimming removed 5 bases from V and 5 bases from J, with 12 bases in between. Germline loops: CDR1 GTSNPN, CDR2 SVGIG (reference sequence). This CDR3 is CAWRTVMTEAFF. Here the CDR3 DNA reads TGTGCCTGGCGAACAGTGATGACTGAAGCTTTCTTT.

The chain joins TRBV7-2 to TRBJ1-2; a possible D gene is TRBD1 (5 bases). The CDR3 length is 15 residues. Germline values: CDR1 SGHTA, CDR2 FQGNSA. Between the trimmed V and J ends, which lost 1 base and 4 bases, there was a span of 13 bases. The CDR3 region is CASSLDQGLVYGYTF. CDR3 nucleotide sequence: TGTGCCAGCAGCTTAGACCAGGGCTTAGTCTATGGCTACACCTTC.

The J gene is TRBJ2-2, the V gene TRBV5-6, with a possible D match to TRBD2 (6 bases). The CDR3 loop spans 17 amino acids. CDR1 is SGHDT and CDR2 is YYEEEE in the germline V gene. V lost 4 bases and J lost 4, with 20 bases in between. CDR3 amino acids: CASSRNRLDRITGELFF. The CDR3 DNA follows: TGTGCCAGCAGCCGAAACCGACTAGATCGTATCACCGGGGAGCTGTTTTTT.

The rearrangement joins TRBV6-5 to TRBJ2-3, with TRBD2 matching 11 bases. This CDR3 contains 13 residues. J was trimmed by 5 bases and V by 6 bases; bases with no gene match: 1. Germline V gene lookup returns CDR1 MNHEY and CDR2 SVGAGI. CDR3 nucleotide sequence: TGTGCCAGCAGCGGGACTAGCGGAGATACGCAGTATTTT. Protein product: CASSGTSGDTQYF.

This chain connects TRBV5-5 to TRBJ1-1; D gene unclear. V lost 3 bases to trimming and J lost 0 bases, with 9 bases between them. Per the germline V gene, CDR1 is SGHKS and CDR2 is YYEKEE (reference sequence). There are 14 residues in the CDR3. The CDR3 region is CASSSGYMNTEAFF. The CDR3 nucleotides are TGTGCCAGCAGCTCCGGGTACATGAACACTGAAGCTTTCTTT. Complete variable domain (other parts from reference TRBV5-5 and TRBJ1-1): DAGVTQSPTHLIKTRGQQVTLRCSPISGHKSVSWYQQVLGQGPQFIFQYYEKEERGRGNFPDRFSARQFPNYSSELNVNALLLGDSALYLCASSSGYMNTEAFFGQGTRLTVV.

The CDR3: CASSIAAASNGYTF. Written as DNA, the CDR3 is TGTGCCAGTAGTATCGCGGCAGCTTCCAATGGCTACACCTTC. The genes are TRBV19 and TRBJ1-2; D ambiguous. Germline V lookup: CDR1 LNHDA, CDR2 SQIVND (reference sequence). The CDR3 spans 14 residues. Trimming shortened V by 3 bases and J by 6 bases, and 14 bases separated the two germline ends.

This chain connects TRBV6-1 to TRBJ2-1; 7 positions match TRBD2. Germline V gene lookup returns CDR1 MNHNS and CDR2 SASEGT. V lost 7 bases to trimming and J lost 7 bases; unmatched junction nucleotides: 13. This CDR3 comprises 15 residues. CDR3 loop: CASTRAGVRWNEQFF. CDR3 DNA: TGTGCCAGCACCAGGGCGGGGGTCCGTTGGAATGAGCAGTTCTTC.

J is TRBJ2-7 and V is TRBV2; 7 bases are a match to TRBD1. This CDR3 is 12 amino acids long. V trimming: 8 bases; J trimming: 8 bases; junction bases outside the gene matches: 9. Germline V gene data show CDR1 as SNHLY and CDR2 as FYNNEI. CDR3 sequence: CASGEGAMKQYF. As DNA, the CDR3 is TGTGCCAGCGGCGAGGGGGCGATGAAGCAGTACTTC.

The V call is TRBV11-2, the J call TRBJ1-5; 9 positions agree with TRBD1. J gave up 4 bases and V 0 bases, and 1 base lay outside the gene matches. Germline loops: CDR1 SGHAT, CDR2 FQNNGV. The CDR3 length is 15 residues. The CDR3 protein is CASSLEGTGNQPQHF. The CDR3 DNA sequence: TGTGCCAGCAGCTTAGAGGGGACAGGGAATCAGCCCCAGCATTTT. The full variable domain, with the rest looked up from reference TRBV11-2 and TRBJ1-5, is EAGVAQSPRYKIIEKRQSVAFWCNPISGHATLYWYQQILGQGPKLLIQFQNNGVVDDSQLPKDRFSAERLKGVDSTLKIQPAKLEDSAVYLCASSLEGTGNQPQHFGDGTRLSIL.

The gene calls are TRBV10-3 and TRBJ2-2; 7 bases agree with TRBD2. Germline CDR1 reads ENHRY; CDR2 reads SYGVKD. V lost 4 bases and J lost 5; bases outside the gene matches: 10. The CDR3 has 16 amino acids. CDR3 sequence (DNA): TGTGCCATCAGTGGGCCGGGACTAAGGTTGACCGGGGAGCTGTTTTTT. Its protein is CAISGPGLRLTGELFF.

V and J are TRBV2 and TRBJ2-1; TRBD1 agrees at 9 bases. The germline CDR1 and CDR2 sequences are SNHLY and FYNNEI. The length of the CDR3 is 15 residues. V gave up 6 bases and J gave up 5 bases; unmatched junction bases: 8. CDR3 DNA: TGTGCCAGCAGACTCCTCAGGACAGGGGACAATGAGCAGTTCTTC. Protein: CASRLLRTGDNEQFF.

This chain connects TRBV5-3 to TRBJ2-3; TRBD2 agrees at 10 bases. TRBV5-3 falls under the ORF class, with uncertain function. The CDR3 runs 20 residues. V lost 4 bases, J lost 2 bases, and 19 bases stayed unmatched. The DNA for the CDR3 is TGTGCCAGAAGCCCGCTGTGGGCTAGCGGGGGTAGGGCTTTCACAGATACGCAGTATTTT. It codes for CARSPLWASGGRAFTDTQYF.

V gene TRBV4-1 combines with J gene TRBJ1-1; 7 bases align to TRBD1. The CDR3 runs to 14 residues. The J segment lost 3 bases and the V segment lost 4 bases, leaving 5 bases of the junction unmatched. Germline-derived CDR1 and CDR2 are MGHRA and YSYEKL. The DNA of the CDR3 is TGCGCCAGCAGCCTTCGGGACAGCTACACTGAAGCTTTCTTT. It specifies CASSLRDSYTEAFF.

This rearrangement joins TRBV28 to TRBJ2-7; the match to TRBD1 covers 10 bases. With V trimmed by 5 bases and J by 2 bases, 6 bases remained unmatched. The CDR3 is 15 residues long. Looked up from germline, CDR1 is MDHEN and CDR2 is SYDVKM. The CDR3 loop is CASSPAGTGAYEQYF. In nucleotides, the CDR3 is TGTGCCAGCAGTCCAGCCGGGACAGGGGCCTACGAGCAGTACTTC.

The CDR3 loop reads CASSLVSGSYEQYF. The CDR3 nucleotides are TGTGCCAGCAGCCTGGTTTCGGGCTCCTACGAGCAGTACTTC. The chain employs TRBV7-9 and TRBJ2-7; unclear D gene. Germline V lookup: CDR1 SEHNR, CDR2 FQNEAQ (reference sequence). CDR3 size: 14 residues. V was trimmed by 5 bases and J by 0 bases, leaving 11 bases between them.

This chain connects TRBV5-1 to TRBJ1-1, with D hard to call. Trimming stripped 1 base from V and 8 bases from J, with 9 bases between. CDR3 length: 12 residues. Looked up from germline, CDR1 is SGHRS and CDR2 is YFSETQ. CDR3 sequence reads: CASSLRGQEAFF. CDR3 in DNA: TGCGCCAGCAGCTTGCGGGGTCAGGAAGCTTTCTTT.

J is TRBJ1-1 and V is TRBV5-4, with a weak D call TRBD1 (5 bases). The V and J ends lost 2 bases and 6 bases respectively, with 14 bases between them. Germline CDR1 reads SGHNT; CDR2 reads YYREEE (reference sequence). The CDR3 runs 14 residues. In DNA, the CDR3 is TGTGCCAGCAGCTTCAACAGGCGAGAAGCTGAAGCTTTCTTT. Translation: CASSFNRREAEAFF.

This chain joins TRBV7-6 and TRBJ1-1; D is perhaps TRBD1 (5 bases). The germline V gene has CDR1 SGHVS and CDR2 FNYEAQ. This CDR3 region has 15 residues. V shed 5 bases and J shed 1 base, with 14 bases lying between them. The CDR3 nucleotides read TGTGCCAGCAGCCGGCCGGGGGGTAGGAACACTGAAGCTTTCTTT. Translated, it gives CASSRPGGRNTEAFF.

The chain carries TRBV18 and TRBJ1-2, with 7 nucleotides matching TRBD1. The V and J ends lost 6 bases and 8 bases, in that order; junction bases with no gene match: 6. The CDR3 runs 12 residues. Looked up from germline, CDR1 is KGHSH and CDR2 is LQKENI. CDR3 sequence (DNA): TGTGCCAGCTCCGGACAGGCTCAGGGCTACACCTTC. Encoded protein: CASSGQAQGYTF. Using reference TRBV18 and TRBJ1-2 for the parts outside the CDR3, the full variable domain is NAGVMQNPRHLVRRRGQEARLRCSPMKGHSHVYWYRQLPEEGLKFMVYLQKENIIDESGMPKERFSAEFPKEGPSILRIQQVVRGDSAAYFCASSGQAQGYTFGSGTRLTVV.

The chain has TRBV7-2 and TRBJ1-4; maybe TRBD1 (5 bases). Deletions cut 5 bases from V and 8 bases from J, with 18 bases between. Germline values: CDR1 SGHTA, CDR2 FQGNSA. This CDR3 comprises 15 residues. This chain's CDR3 is CASSLHYRGVEKLFF. CDR3 in DNA: TGTGCCAGCAGCCTACACTATAGGGGCGTCGAAAAACTGTTTTTT.